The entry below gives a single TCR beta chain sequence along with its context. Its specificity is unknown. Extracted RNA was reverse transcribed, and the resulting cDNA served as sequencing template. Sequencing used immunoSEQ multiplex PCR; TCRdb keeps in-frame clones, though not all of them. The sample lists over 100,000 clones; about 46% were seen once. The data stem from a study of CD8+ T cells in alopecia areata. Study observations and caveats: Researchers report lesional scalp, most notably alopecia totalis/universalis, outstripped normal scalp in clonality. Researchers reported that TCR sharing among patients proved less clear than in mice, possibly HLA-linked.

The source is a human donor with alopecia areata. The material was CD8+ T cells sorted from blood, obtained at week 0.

CDR3 protein: CASSSSRGGLYNEQFF. The CDR3 DNA sequence: TGCGCCAGCAGCTCCTCTCGCGGGGGGTTATACAATGAGCAGTTCTTC. The chain joins TRBV5-1 to TRBJ2-1, with TRBD2 matching 8 bases. Germline CDR1 and CDR2: SGHRS and YFSETQ. The CDR3 sequence is 16 residues long. V lost 3 bases, J lost 4 bases, and 9 bases stayed unmatched. Together with reference TRBV5-1 and TRBJ2-1, the CDR3 gives the full variable domain: KAGVTQTPRYLIKTRGQQVTLSCSPISGHRSVSWYQQTPGQGLQFLFEYFSETQRNKGNFPGRFSGRQFSNSRSEMNVSTLELGDSALYLCASSSSRGGLYNEQFFGPGTRLTVL.